This T cell receptor (beta chain) was observed in a study of regulatory T cells in long-lasting Graves disease. Time point given: newly diagnosed GD, antithyroid drugs for less than 3 months. The TCR library was made from RNA that had been extracted from PBMCs in TRIzol. Researchers made TCR beta libraries by using iRepertoire HTBI primers and running Arm-PCR on CDR3 regions. MiXCR, run by TCRdb on the multiplex PCR reads, gives a single entry per CDR3 protein. The sample yields around 480,000 distinct CDR3 sequences, 15% to 20% seen once. V shed 6 bases, J shed 1 base, and the junction held 6 bases outside the gene matches. CDR3 length: 16 residues. These data also formed part of another study, on T cells in Graves' hyperthyroidism and ophthalmopathy. From that second work: For Graves' hyperthyroidism to be stable, ophthalmopathy could not progress within 18 months. Exclusion of a patient resulted from uncontrolled infection, other autoimmune disease, pregnancy or lactation. The HTBI set primed first-round TCR CDR3 RT-PCR.

This rearrangement joins TRBV12-3 or TRBV12-4 to TRBJ2-4, with TRBD1 matching over 10 bases. Material: peripheral blood mononuclear cells (PBMCs), obtained at new diagnosis, from a patient treated with antithyroid drugs. This sequence originates from a man aged 40-49 years with Graves disease. The CDR3 region is CASRGDRGFAKNIQYF. As DNA, the CDR3 is TGTGCCAGCAGGGGGGACAGGGGTTTTGCCAAAAACATTCAGTACTTC.